One TCR beta chain is described in this entry. Positively selected for CCR7, the CD45RO-negative cells used as naive CD8 cells excluded terminally differentiated effector memory CD45RA+ cells. Repertoires were generated with immunoSEQ multiplex PCR, while TCRdb's copy carries only in-frame clones and drops some. The sample has about 2.2 million clones, around 93% seen once. The CDR3 length is 16 residues. Germline V gene data show CDR1 as SEHNR and CDR2 as FQNEAQ (reference sequence). The V gene lost 4 bases and the J gene lost 0 bases, with 13 bases spanning the gap. The entry originates in a study of shared clonotypes between healthy human individuals.

Material: naive CD8+ T cells from PBMCs. This receptor was identified in a man between 18 and 35 years old in good health. Some clones in this sample may be carry-over from other donors' samples. The rearrangement joins TRBV7-9 to TRBJ1-3, with unresolved D. CDR3 protein: CASSSSRGFSGNTIYF. The CDR3 DNA sequence: TGTGCCAGCAGCTCAAGCCGAGGTTTCTCTGGAAACACCATATATTTT.